The present entry profiles one T cell receptor (beta chain) with its context. As yet, its antigen is unknown. Sequencing involved patients with CD8+CD57+ cell expansion previously shown by flow cytometry. The blood sampling took place in patients who had so far received no therapy. This entry is derived from a study of CD8+CD57+ T cells in acquired aplastic anemia. Study-level information: Recorded DNA amounts for sorted CD4+ and CD8+ cells had an average of 3.2 ug. Regarding the study as a whole: Sharing between patients and controls was observed for roughly 30 CD8+ CDR3 sequences.

Profiling of TCR beta VDJ combinations and CDR3 sequences used genomic DNA as template. TCRdb independently ran MiXCR on the reads; one entry per CDR3 protein. The sample has about 150,000 distinct CDR3 sequences, around half seen once. Input material: sorted CD4+, CD8+, or CD8+CD57+ T cells (not recorded which) from PBMCs. The TCR comes from a human donor with aplastic anemia.

The CDR3 DNA reads TGTGCCAGCAGACCGAACAGGGGGAGCTCCTATAATTCACCCCTCCACTTT. It encodes CASRPNRGSSYNSPLHF. The V gene is TRBV6-1, the J gene TRBJ1-6, with 8 nucleotides matching TRBD1. Germline-derived CDR1 and CDR2 are MNHNS and SASEGT. The CDR3 sequence is 17 residues long. V dropped 6 bases and J dropped 0; count of bases not matched to a gene: 7.